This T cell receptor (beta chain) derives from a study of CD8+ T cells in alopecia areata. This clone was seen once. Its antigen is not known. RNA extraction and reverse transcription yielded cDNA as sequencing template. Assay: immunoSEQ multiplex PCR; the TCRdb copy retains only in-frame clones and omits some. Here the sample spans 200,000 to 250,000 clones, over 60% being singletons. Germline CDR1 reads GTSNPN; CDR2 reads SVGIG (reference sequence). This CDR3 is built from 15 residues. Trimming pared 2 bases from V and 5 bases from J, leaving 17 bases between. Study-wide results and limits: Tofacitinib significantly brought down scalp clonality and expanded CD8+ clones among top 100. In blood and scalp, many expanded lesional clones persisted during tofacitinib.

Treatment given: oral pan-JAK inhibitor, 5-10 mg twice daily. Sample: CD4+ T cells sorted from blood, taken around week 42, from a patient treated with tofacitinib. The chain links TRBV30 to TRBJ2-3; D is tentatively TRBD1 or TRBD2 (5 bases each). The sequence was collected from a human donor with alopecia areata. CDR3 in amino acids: CAWSRDAIIKDTQYF. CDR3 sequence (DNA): TGTGCCTGGAGTCGGGACGCCATAATTAAAGATACGCAGTATTTT.